The 19 T cell receptor beta chains below all came from one sample that was sequenced in a study of control samples from healthy donors and cancer patients. Some clones are missing from TCRdb's copy, which holds only in-frame ones; the method was immunoSEQ multiplex PCR. The sample holds 110,000 to 150,000 clones, roughly nine tenths seen once. Input material: blood. The receptor source for this set is a man between 18 and 35 years old in good health.

The chain links TRBV14 to TRBJ2-6; no definite D call. V lost 3 bases and J 0 bases, leaving 9 bases between the germline ends. Germline-derived CDR1 and CDR2 are SGHDN and FVKESK. CDR3 length equals 16 residues. The CDR3 DNA follows: TGTGCCAGCAGCCATTCAAGGGTCTCTGGGGCCAACGTCCTGACTTTC. It yields the protein CASSHSRVSGANVLTF.

The V gene is TRBV5-1, the J gene TRBJ2-2; 7 bases are shared with TRBD2. V gave up 2 bases and J gave up 3 bases; unmatched junction bases: 4. CDR1 and CDR2 from the germline V gene are SGHRS and YFSETQ. The CDR3 consists of 15 residues. The CDR3 nucleotides are TGCGCCAGCAGCTTAGCGGGGAGTGACACCGGGGAGCTGTTTTTT. Its translation is CASSLAGSDTGELFF.

The J gene is TRBJ2-7, the V gene TRBV11-2; 9 bases match TRBD1. Germline CDR1 and CDR2: SGHAT and FQNNGV. Unmatched junction bases numbered 7, after V lost 5 bases and J lost 2 bases. CDR3 length: 15 amino acids. In DNA form, the CDR3 reads TGTGCCAGCAGCAAGGACAGGGGAGACACCTACGAGCAGTACTTC. It specifies CASSKDRGDTYEQYF.

This chain links TRBV7-9 with TRBJ1-5; possible D gene TRBD1, 6 bases. Trimming pared 5 bases from V and 2 bases from J, leaving 16 bases between. The CDR3 runs 16 residues. Germline CDR1 is SEHNR and CDR2 is FQNEAQ (reference sequence). CDR3 coding DNA: TGTGCCAGCAGCCCAGGGGTTGCCAGCGGCAATCAGCCCCAGCATTTT. Encoded protein: CASSPGVASGNQPQHF.

The V call is TRBV7-3, the J call TRBJ1-1, with 9 bases that match TRBD1. Germline CDR1 is SGHTA and CDR2 is FQGTGA. This CDR3 comprises 15 residues. V gave up 5 bases and J gave up 3 bases; unmatched junction bases: 7. The CDR3 protein is CASSTTGGMDTEAFF. CDR3 coding DNA: TGTGCCAGCAGCACGACAGGGGGAATGGACACTGAAGCTTTCTTT.

J is TRBJ2-3 and V is TRBV2; TRBD2 aligns across 12 bases. Germline trimming cut 1 base from V and 5 bases from J; bases unmatched to any gene: 4. Germline V CDR1 and CDR2: SNHLY, FYNNEI. The CDR3 contains 16 residues. The DNA for the CDR3 is TGTGCCAGCAGTGAAGGGGCTAGCGGGGGGGTAGATACGCAGTATTTT. Its protein is CASSEGASGGVDTQYF.

V is TRBV18 and J is TRBJ1-2; 8 bases are a match to TRBD1. Germline CDR1 reads KGHSH; CDR2 reads LQKENI. Losses at the gene ends were 5 bases for V and 1 base for J; bases not matched to a gene: 6. This CDR3 has 15 amino acids. CDR3 amino acids: CASSIQGQVNYGYTF. Written as DNA, the CDR3 is TGTGCCAGCTCAATACAGGGACAGGTTAACTATGGCTACACCTTC.

The gene calls are TRBV7-2 and TRBJ2-2, with 7 bases lining up with TRBD1. CDR1 is SGHTA and CDR2 is FQGNSA in the germline V gene. The CDR3 is 13 residues long. V shed 2 bases, J shed 6 bases, and the junction held 0 bases outside the gene matches. In DNA, the CDR3 is TGTGCCAGCAGCTTACAGGGGGCCGGGGAGCTGTTTTTT. It is translated as CASSLQGAGELFF.

This rearrangement joins TRBV2 to TRBJ2-3, with 9 bases identical to TRBD2. Germline CDR1 SNHLY, CDR2 FYNNEI. The CDR3 totals 14 residues. V lost 7 bases and J lost 4; bases outside the gene matches: 6. The CDR3 loop reads CASIGGGDADTQYF. In DNA form, the CDR3 reads TGTGCCAGCATCGGCGGGGGGGACGCAGATACGCAGTATTTT.

The rearrangement joins TRBV27 to TRBJ1-1; D ambiguous. The V end was cut by 3 bases, the J end by 5 bases, with 7 bases between. CDR3 size: 12 residues. Germline V lookup: CDR1 MNHEY, CDR2 SMNVEV (reference sequence). The CDR3 protein is CASSFRGTEAFF. CDR3 bases: TGTGCCAGCAGTTTTCGGGGTACTGAAGCTTTCTTT.

This sequence joins TRBV4-1 and TRBJ2-7; D unresolved. The CDR3 is 18 amino acids. Germline assignment: CDR1 MGHRA and CDR2 YSYEKL. V was pared by 1 base and J by 0 bases, with 19 bases between. The chain's CDR3 is CASSQASFLGAPSYEQYF. CDR3 nucleotides: TGCGCCAGCAGCCAAGCCAGCTTTTTGGGTGCTCCCTCCTACGAGCAGTACTTC.

The gene calls are TRBV4-1 and TRBJ2-2, with 8 bases identical to TRBD1. CDR1 and CDR2 (germline): MGHRA, YSYEKL. The V and J ends lost 4 bases and 5 bases, in that order; junction bases with no gene match: 6. The CDR3 totals 15 residues. The CDR3 protein is CASSLQGVVTGELFF. The CDR3 bases are TGCGCCAGCAGCCTACAGGGGGTGGTGACCGGGGAGCTGTTTTTT.

In DNA, the CDR3 is TGTGCCAGCAGCTTAAGGATAAACTACGAGCAGTACTTC. Its protein is CASSLRINYEQYF. The chain employs TRBV11-2 and TRBJ2-7; D call uncertain. The germline V and J ends were trimmed by 2 bases and 3 bases, with 8 bases remaining between them. Germline CDR1 and CDR2: SGHAT and FQNNGV. CDR3 length: 13 amino acids.

The V gene is TRBV6-6, the J gene TRBJ1-1, with unresolved D. The ends were cut back, 0 bases at V and 5 bases at J, with 10 bases in the middle. The CDR3 has 14 residues. CDR1 is MNHNY, CDR2 SVGAGI, per germline (reference sequence). The CDR3, as DNA: TGTGCCAGCAGTTACTCGAACAGTCAGACTGAAGCTTTCTTT. Its translation: CASSYSNSQTEAFF.

The chain recombines TRBV10-3 with TRBJ1-1; D not certain. V was clipped by 10 bases and J by 7 bases, with 16 bases between them. CDR1 is ENHRY and CDR2 is SYGVKD in the germline V gene. The length of the CDR3 is 12 residues. CDR3: CATSPALHEAFF. Here the CDR3 DNA reads TGTGCCACCAGCCCCGCCCTCCATGAAGCTTTCTTT.

V usage is TRBV4-3 and J usage is TRBJ2-5; 10 bases agree with TRBD2. The CDR3 contains 17 residues. Per the germline V gene, CDR1 is LGHNA and CDR2 is YSLEER. J gave up 2 bases and V 1 base, and 7 bases lay outside the gene matches. CDR3 in DNA: TGCGCCAGCAGCCAAGGAAATGCAGCGGGAGGGCAAGAGACCCAGTACTTC. Encoded protein: CASSQGNAAGGQETQYF.

The J gene is TRBJ2-4, the V gene TRBV15; D gene ambiguous. The V end lost 5 bases, the J end lost 0 bases, and 5 bases lay between the germline ends. CDR3 size: 13 residues. The V gene's germline CDR1 is LNHNV and CDR2 YYDKDF (reference sequence). The CDR3, as DNA: TGTGCCACCAGCTCCCTAGCCAAAAACATTCAGTACTTC. This gives the protein CATSSLAKNIQYF.

The J gene is TRBJ1-3, the V gene TRBV28; D not resolved. The CDR3 sequence is 14 residues long. Trimming took off 11 bases at V and 0 bases at J, with 14 bases between the two ends. The germline V gene has CDR1 MDHEN and CDR2 SYDVKM. CDR3 nucleotides: TGTGCCGGCGCGGGCCTTAGCTCTGGAAACACCATATATTTT. Residues: CAGAGLSSGNTIYF.

DNA of the CDR3: TGTGCCAGTTGGGACAGGGGGGCCGGGGAGCTGTTTTTT. This gives the protein CASWDRGAGELFF. The chain combines TRBV19 with TRBJ2-2; TRBD1 agrees at 11 bases. Trimming took 8 bases from V and 6 from J; bases not matched to a gene: 2. Germline V CDR1 and CDR2: LNHDA, SQIVND (reference sequence). The CDR3 totals 13 residues.